These T cell receptor beta chains were read from a single sample in a study of blood T cell repertoires in COVID-19. Here immunoSEQ multiplex PCR was the method, and the copy in TCRdb shows in-frame clones only, minus some. Here the sample spans 240,000 or so clones, 81% being singletons. Sequenced input: peripheral blood. The receptors here all came from a woman over 75 with COVID-19, enrolled during active disease. The CDR3 runs from the conserved cysteine through the conserved F or W. A D gene is named only where the DNA matches it firmly.

d_call: .
j_call: TRBJ2-7
v_call: TRBV6-1
cdr3_nt: TGTGCCAGCAGGGAAGGGGCTTCCTACGAGCAGTACTTC
cdr3_aa: CASREGASYEQYF

d_call: TRBD2
j_call: TRBJ2-5
v_call: TRBV28
cdr3_nt: TGTGCCAGCAGTCCGTCTAGCGGGAGGGAGACCCAGTACTTC
cdr3_aa: CASSPSSGRETQYF

d_call: TRBD1
j_call: TRBJ1-2
v_call: TRBV19
cdr3_nt: TGTGCCAGTTCACGGACAGGTGACTATGGCTACACCTTC
cdr3_aa: CASSRTGDYGYTF

d_call: .
j_call: TRBJ2-2
v_call: TRBV5-1
cdr3_nt: TGCGCCAGCAGTTTAACCCCGGGACTTCGTGACACCGGGGAGCTGTTTTTT
cdr3_aa: CASSLTPGLRDTGELFF

d_call: .
j_call: TRBJ2-7
v_call: TRBV7-9
cdr3_nt: TGTGCCAGCAGCTTAGCGATGACTGCTTTTGATCAGCAGTACTTC
cdr3_aa: CASSLAMTAFDQQYF

d_call: .
j_call: TRBJ1-2
v_call: TRBV12-3/TRBV12-4
cdr3_nt: TGTGCCAGCACCTGGGGGGTTAACTATGGCTACACCTTC
cdr3_aa: CASTWGVNYGYTF

d_call: .
j_call: TRBJ2-7
v_call: TRBV4-3
cdr3_nt: TGCGCCAGCAGCCAAGATCCAGGCAGCCTTGGAAACGAGCAGTACTTC
cdr3_aa: CASSQDPGSLGNEQYF

d_call: TRBD1
j_call: TRBJ1-2
v_call: TRBV10-3
cdr3_nt: TGTGCCATCAGTGACCCCCGACAGGGATCTTATGATGGCTACACCTTC
cdr3_aa: CAISDPRQGSYDGYTF

d_call: .
j_call: TRBJ1-1
v_call: TRBV28
cdr3_nt: TGTGCCAGCAGCACTTCACTTTCTGAAGCTTTCTTT
cdr3_aa: CASSTSLSEAFF

d_call: .
j_call: TRBJ1-4
v_call: TRBV2
cdr3_nt: TGTGCCAGCAGGGTGGACAGCGAAAAACTGTTTTTT
cdr3_aa: CASRVDSEKLFF

d_call: .
j_call: TRBJ2-5
v_call: TRBV5-1
cdr3_nt: TGCGCCAGCAGCTTAACCCTAGAAGAGACCCAGTACTTC
cdr3_aa: CASSLTLEETQYF

d_call: .
j_call: TRBJ2-1
v_call: TRBV5-1
cdr3_nt: TGCGCCAGCACCGCTGGGGCCCTTCGGGATGAGCAGTTCTTC
cdr3_aa: CASTAGALRDEQFF

d_call: .
j_call: TRBJ1-5
v_call: TRBV27
cdr3_nt: TGTGCCAGCAGTTTATTAGTCAATCAGCCCCAGCATTTT
cdr3_aa: CASSLLVNQPQHF

d_call: .
j_call: TRBJ2-3
v_call: TRBV6-5
cdr3_nt: TGTGCCAGCAGTTATCAGCTGGCGGGGTCCACAGATACGCAGTATTTT
cdr3_aa: CASSYQLAGSTDTQYF

d_call: .
j_call: TRBJ2-1
v_call: TRBV19
cdr3_nt: TGTGCCAGTAGCCCTCTTTACTACAATGAGCAGTTCTTC
cdr3_aa: CASSPLYYNEQFF

d_call: TRBD2
j_call: TRBJ2-1
v_call: TRBV5-1
cdr3_nt: TGCGCCAGCAGCGCTGCGGGACTATGGAACAATGAGCAGTTCTTC
cdr3_aa: CASSAAGLWNNEQFF

d_call: .
j_call: TRBJ1-2
v_call: TRBV5-1
cdr3_nt: TGCGCCAGCAGTTCCCAGGGGACGGAAGGCTACACCTTC
cdr3_aa: CASSSQGTEGYTF

d_call: .
j_call: TRBJ2-1
v_call: TRBV11-2
cdr3_nt: TGTGCCAGCAGCAAAGACAGGAGCTCCTACAATGAGCAGTTCTTC
cdr3_aa: CASSKDRSSYNEQFF

d_call: TRBD1
j_call: TRBJ1-4
v_call: TRBV16
cdr3_nt: TGTGCCAGCAGCCCCCAAGGGGGCCTCGCCAATGAAAAACTGTTTTTT
cdr3_aa: CASSPQGGLANEKLFF

d_call: TRBD2
j_call: TRBJ2-4
v_call: TRBV6-2/TRBV6-3
cdr3_nt: TGTGCCAGCAGTTACTCGAGAGGTCTAGCGGGGGACCTAGCCAAAAACATTCAGTACTTC
cdr3_aa: CASSYSRGLAGDLAKNIQYF

d_call: .
j_call: TRBJ1-1
v_call: TRBV3-1/TRBV3-2
cdr3_nt: TGTGCCAGCAGCCCTACCCGACAGTTTTACACTGAAGCTTTCTTT
cdr3_aa: CASSPTRQFYTEAFF

d_call: .
j_call: TRBJ2-1
v_call: TRBV6-1
cdr3_nt: TGTGCCAGCAGTGAAGTGGGGCTGTCCTACAATGAGCAGTTCTTC
cdr3_aa: CASSEVGLSYNEQFF

d_call: .
j_call: TRBJ2-3
v_call: TRBV21-1
cdr3_nt: TGTGCCAGCGACGGGGGTTGTGTGTTACTAGATACGCAGTATTTT
cdr3_aa: CASDGGCVLLDTQYF

d_call: .
j_call: TRBJ2-6
v_call: TRBV9
cdr3_nt: TGTGCCAGCAGCATCCAAGGAGGGGGCGCGCTCGGGGCCAACGTCCTGACTTTC
cdr3_aa: CASSIQGGGALGANVLTF

d_call: .
j_call: TRBJ1-5
v_call: TRBV10-3
cdr3_nt: TGTGCCATCAGTGAGATGGCAGGGACAAATCAGCCCCAGCATTTT
cdr3_aa: CAISEMAGTNQPQHF